Each of the 21 T cell receptor beta chains below was sequenced from the same sample in a study of graft-versus-host responses after intestinal transplantation. The method was immunoSEQ multiplex PCR; TCRdb's version includes in-frame clones alone and lacks a portion of them. The table shows about 92,000 clones, with about 93% occurring only once. These TCRs are of unknown antigen specificity. This specimen was unstimulated CD8+ T cells sorted from spleen or lymph node cells, taken before intestinal transplant. The receptors come from a human donor who received an intestinal transplant.

V is TRBV6-5 and J is TRBJ2-3; D call uncertain. Germline V gene sequence: CDR1 MNHEY, CDR2 SVGAGI. V was pared by 5 bases and J by 3 bases, with 9 bases between. The CDR3 is 13 amino acids. In DNA, the CDR3 is TGTGCCAGCAGTGCAGTAGTGACAGATACGCAGTATTTT. This encodes CASSAVVTDTQYF.

This clone was seen a single time. An end of the junction does not agree with germline; a read error may underlie this. The chain uses TRBV4-1 and TRBJ1-2; 8 positions agree with TRBD1. Germline V gene sequence: CDR1 MGHRA, CDR2 YSYEKL. The length of the CDR3 is 15 residues. CDR3 loop: CASSQDPTGVYGYTF. The DNA for the CDR3 is TGTGCCAGCAGCCAAGATCCGACAGGGGTCTATGGCTACACCTTC.

The gene calls are TRBV5-1 and TRBJ1-2; no definite D call. V was shortened by 0 bases and J by 7 bases, with 10 bases between the two germline ends. Germline assignment: CDR1 SGHRS and CDR2 YFSETQ. The CDR3 runs to 13 residues. The DNA for the CDR3 is TGCGCCAGCAGCTTGGAGGTAGGAGGTGGCTACACCTTC. Amino acids: CASSLEVGGGYTF.

The chain recombines TRBV7-6 with TRBJ2-4, with a weak D call TRBD2 (5 bases). Trimming left V 1 base short and J 0 bases short, with 7 bases between. This CDR3 contains 15 residues. CDR1 and CDR2 from the germline V gene are SGHVS and FNYEAQ. CDR3 nucleotide sequence: TGTGCCAGCAGCTTAGATGCGGGAGCCAAAAACATTCAGTACTTC. Amino acid sequence: CASSLDAGAKNIQYF.

The chain joins TRBV4-1 to TRBJ2-1; D call uncertain. The CDR3 totals 14 residues. CDR1 MGHRA and CDR2 YSYEKL come from the germline V gene. Trimming stripped 4 bases from V and 5 bases from J, with 12 bases between. CDR3 residues: CASSPTGPNNEQFF. CDR3 sequence (DNA): TGCGCCAGCAGCCCCACCGGCCCCAACAATGAGCAGTTCTTC.

The chain joins TRBV29-1 to TRBJ1-2; possibly TRBD1 for D (5 bases). Per the germline V gene, CDR1 is SQVTM and CDR2 is ANQGSEA. With 0 bases removed from V and 7 bases from J, the gap between germline ends came to 9 bases. The CDR3 has 12 amino acids. CDR3: CSVEEGGAGYTF. In DNA form, the CDR3 reads TGCAGCGTTGAAGAGGGGGGAGCTGGCTACACCTTC.

The gene calls are TRBV9 and TRBJ2-1, with 9 bases that match TRBD1. Per the germline V gene, CDR1 is SGDLS and CDR2 is YYNGEE. This CDR3 has 14 amino acids. The junction had 6 bases not matched to a gene; V was cut back by 3 bases and J by 8 bases. The chain's CDR3 is CASSGDRVGDEQFF. CDR3 DNA sequence: TGTGCCAGCAGCGGGGACAGGGTTGGCGATGAGCAGTTCTTC.

This clone was seen only a few times. The rearrangement uses TRBV6-4 and TRBJ2-2; 11 bases map to TRBD2. After removal of 5 bases from V and 5 bases from J, the junction contained 4 bases not matched to a gene. From germline, CDR1 is MRHNA and CDR2 SNTAGT. The CDR3 is made up of 15 amino acids. CDR3 sequence reads: CASSLIAGGTGELFF. In DNA form, the CDR3 reads TGTGCCAGCAGTTTGATAGCGGGGGGGACCGGGGAGCTGTTTTTT.

The rearrangement links TRBV6-5 to TRBJ1-5, with D unclear. CDR3 length: 13 residues. CDR1 and CDR2 (germline): MNHEY, SVGAGI. V was shortened by 0 bases and J by 3 bases, with 3 bases between the two germline ends. CDR3: CASSYSPNQPQHF. CDR3 nucleotides: TGTGCCAGCAGTTACTCGCCCAATCAGCCCCAGCATTTT.

A remark on this clone: The sample carries other DNA sequences with the same CDR3. V is TRBV27 and J is TRBJ2-7, with D perhaps given as TRBD1 or TRBD2 (5 bases each). The germline V gene has CDR1 MNHEY and CDR2 SMNVEV (reference sequence). This CDR3 has 13 amino acids. V gave up 3 bases and J gave up 1 base, with 7 bases separating them. The CDR3 DNA is TGTGCCAGCAGTTTCGGGGCTTCCTACGAGCAGTACTTC. Its translation is CASSFGASYEQYF.

This chain uses TRBV2 with TRBJ1-1; maybe TRBD1 (5 bases). Trimming removed 6 bases from V and 10 bases from J, with 24 bases in between. Germline values: CDR1 SNHLY, CDR2 FYNNEI. The CDR3 totals 15 residues. CDR3 in amino acids: CASSNSGTEAVGAFF. The CDR3 DNA reads as TGTGCCAGCAGCAACTCCGGGACGGAGGCCGTTGGAGCTTTCTTT.

This clone appeared once. V usage is TRBV6-5 and J usage is TRBJ2-7; 7 nucleotides agree with TRBD2. V gave up 8 bases and J gave up 6 bases; unmatched junction bases: 7. CDR3 size: 12 residues. Germline V gene lookup returns CDR1 MNHEY and CDR2 SVGAGI. CDR3 sequence (DNA): TGTGCCAGCGGAGCGACGGGGGGCGAGCAGTACTTC. Amino acid sequence: CASGATGGEQYF.

The chain has TRBV6-1 and TRBJ2-1, with a tentative D call TRBD2 (6 bases). The CDR3 sequence is 16 residues long. The V gene's germline CDR1 is MNHNS and CDR2 SASEGT. Trimming removed 3 bases at V and 5 bases at J, with 17 bases between. The chain's CDR3 is CASSDEIWRGNNEQFF. Here the CDR3 DNA reads TGTGCCAGCAGTGATGAGATATGGCGGGGAAACAATGAGCAGTTCTTC.

The rearrangement joins TRBV6-5 to TRBJ1-5; tentative D call: TRBD1 (6 bases). This CDR3 has 15 residues. Germline V gene data show CDR1 as MNHEY and CDR2 as SVGAGI. Trimming left V 5 bases short and J 6 bases short, with 17 bases between. The CDR3, as DNA: TGTGCCAGCAGTCCCGGGACAAGTTACAGTCAGCCCCAGCATTTT. The encoded protein is CASSPGTSYSQPQHF.

This clone was detected only a few times. This chain uses TRBV6-1 with TRBJ2-1; possible D gene TRBD1, 6 bases. The CDR3 totals 12 residues. V was pared by 6 bases and J by 8 bases, with 11 bases between. CDR1 MNHNS and CDR2 SASEGT come from the germline V gene. The CDR3 loop is CASRTQGYEQFF. The CDR3, as DNA: TGTGCCAGCAGGACACAGGGTTATGAGCAGTTCTTC.

In DNA, the CDR3 is TGTGCCAGCAGCTTAGTGACGGAACAAGAGACCCAGTACTTC. Residues: CASSLVTEQETQYF. The chain carries TRBV7-9 and TRBJ2-5; no clear D gene. V was shortened by 1 base and J by 2 bases, with 8 bases between the two germline ends. The CDR3 spans 14 residues. Germline V gives CDR1 SEHNR, CDR2 FQNEAQ (reference sequence).

The chain links TRBV6-5 to TRBJ2-7; 9 nucleotides match TRBD1. Germline CDR1 is MNHEY and CDR2 is SVGAGI. The CDR3 has 14 amino acids. Trimming cost V 4 bases and J 4 bases; bases outside gene matches: 5. The CDR3 reads CASSSTGGGYEQYF. CDR3 coding DNA: TGTGCCAGCAGTTCGACAGGGGGGGGTTACGAGCAGTACTTC.

The chain links TRBV5-1 to TRBJ2-7; D is unresolved. Germline CDR1 reads SGHRS; CDR2 reads YFSETQ. V lost 3 bases and J lost 2, with 15 bases in between. The CDR3 extends over 15 amino acids. The CDR3 spells CASSYDLIPPYEQYF. Written as DNA, the CDR3 is TGCGCCAGCAGCTATGACTTAATTCCACCCTACGAGCAGTACTTC.

The rearrangement joins TRBV27 to TRBJ2-5; D might be TRBD2 (5 bases). The V gene lost 2 bases and the J gene lost 4 bases, with 5 bases spanning the gap. The CDR3 totals 12 residues. Germline lookup yields CDR1 MNHEY and CDR2 SMNVEV (reference sequence). Here the CDR3 DNA reads TGTGCCAGCAGTTTAGCGGGAGAGACCCAGTACTTC. Its protein is CASSLAGETQYF.

This clone has only a few counts. This chain links TRBV6-5 with TRBJ2-7; D might be TRBD1 (6 bases). Trimming stripped 3 bases from V and 3 bases from J, with 9 bases between. Germline loops: CDR1 MNHEY, CDR2 SVGAGI. The CDR3 totals 13 residues. The CDR3 DNA reads TGTGCCAGCAGTTATCCAGGGGACTACGAGCAGTACTTC. Amino acids: CASSYPGDYEQYF.

This clone is medium-sized by share. The gene calls are TRBV5-5 and TRBJ2-7, with D tentatively TRBD1 or TRBD2 (5 bases each). Germline V gives CDR1 SGHKS, CDR2 YYEKEE (reference sequence). CDR3 length equals 15 residues. V was cut by 5 bases and J by 0 bases, with 15 bases left in between. The CDR3 region is CASSKPGRASYEQYF. CDR3 coding DNA: TGTGCCAGCAGTAAACCGGGACGGGCCTCCTACGAGCAGTACTTC.